This T cell receptor (beta chain) was sequenced in a study of T cell repertoires in ileal Crohn's disease. Study as a whole: About half of patients got postoperative therapy: 11 thiopurines, approximately 18 anti-TNF.

This clone has only one observation. The antigen is unknown. General study points: Compared with CD4 T cells, sorted CD8 cells carried more expanded clones. Clonality above 26.8% at surgery always came with endoscopic recurrence.

Using immunoSEQ multiplex PCR, the repertoire was profiled, and TCRdb retains in-frame clones only, with some absent. The sample includes around 7,700 clones, roughly 79% seen only once; the top ten take roughly 4.5%. The source is an adult with Crohn's disease. Sequenced input: ileal tissue.

The CDR3 protein is CASSPMGHPGETQYF. CDR3 coding DNA: TGTGCCAGCAGTCCCATGGGACACCCCGGAGAGACCCAGTACTTC. J is TRBJ2-5 and V is TRBV2, with D possibly matching TRBD1 (6 bases). There are 15 residues in the CDR3. The V end was cut by 5 bases, the J end by 4 bases, with 17 bases between. Germline V gene data show CDR1 as SNHLY and CDR2 as FYNNEI. Based on the CDR3 plus reference TRBV2 and TRBJ2-5, the full variable domain is EPEVTQTPSHQVTQMGQEVILRCVPISNHLYFYWYRQILGQKVEFLVSFYNNEISEKSEIFDDQFSVERPDGSNFTLKIRSTKLEDSAMYFCASSPMGHPGETQYFGPGTRLLVL.